This T cell receptor (beta chain) came from a study of regulatory T cells in long-lasting Graves disease. Study-level results: Persistent disease favored TRBV28, TRBJ1-2 and TRBJ2-5.

As to time point: newly diagnosed GD, antithyroid drugs for less than 3 months. RNA from PBMCs was the source of the TCR library. Arm-PCR with iRepertoire HTBI primers amplified the CDR3 regions for these TCR beta libraries. MiXCR was run by TCRdb on the multiplex PCR reads, yielding one entry per CDR3 protein. Of approximately 390,000 distinct CDR3 sequences in the sample, 16% were seen once. Trimming cost V 4 bases and J 4 bases, with 5 bases left between them. Per the germline V gene, CDR1 is LNHDA and CDR2 is SQIVND (reference sequence). The CDR3 length is 12 residues. With respect to this clonotype: Antigen unknown.

These same records also appear under a second study, on T cells in Graves' hyperthyroidism and ophthalmopathy. That investigation notes: Carried out on the TCR CDR3, a first-round RT-PCR used the HTBI primer set.

The chain links TRBV19 to TRBJ2-1; D uncertain. Sequences were derived from peripheral blood mononuclear cells (PBMCs), sampled at new diagnosis, from a patient treated with antithyroid drugs. This TCR was sampled from a woman younger than 35 with Graves disease. The CDR3 nucleotides are TGTGCCAGTAGTACCTATTACAATGAGCAGTTCTTC. As protein: CASSTYYNEQFF.